The 9 T cell receptor beta chains reported below all come from one sample, sequenced in a study of blood T cell repertoires in COVID-19. Libraries were prepared by immunoSEQ multiplex PCR; TCRdb keeps only in-frame clonotypes and omits some of them. Of more than 90,000 clones listed, roughly 86% are singletons. Specimen: peripheral blood. Receptors were obtained from a man in his forties with acute or convalescent COVID-19.

V usage is TRBV5-1 and J usage is TRBJ2-3; 7 nucleotides match TRBD1. The CDR3 length is 16 residues. The ends lost 0 bases at V and 2 bases at J; junction bases unmatched: 6. The germline V gene encodes CDR1 SGHRS and CDR2 YFSETQ. CDR3 residues: CASSLGKRGPTDTQYF. CDR3 nucleotide sequence: TGCGCCAGCAGCTTGGGTAAAAGGGGGCCCACAGATACGCAGTATTTT.

The chain carries TRBV19 and TRBJ2-1; 8 bases agree with TRBD1. This CDR3 contains 15 residues. The germline V gene encodes CDR1 LNHDA and CDR2 SQIVND (reference sequence). With V trimmed by 3 bases and J by 5 bases, 6 bases remained unmatched. The CDR3 DNA is TGTGCCAGTAGTATCCCTCGGACAGGGAACAATGAGCAGTTCTTC. It codes for CASSIPRTGNNEQFF.

The rearrangement links TRBV19 to TRBJ2-1; D might be TRBD1 (5 bases). The CDR3 runs to 14 residues. Trimming stripped 1 base from V and 7 bases from J, with 11 bases between. The germline V gene has CDR1 LNHDA and CDR2 SQIVND (reference sequence). CDR3 nucleotide sequence: TGTGCCAGTAGTATAGGCAGACAGACGAATGAGCAGTTCTTC. It translates to CASSIGRQTNEQFF.

The chain carries TRBV10-3 and TRBJ2-7; TRBD2 is a possible D gene (5 bases). The CDR3 is 15 amino acids. Deletions cut 6 bases from V and 3 bases from J, with 18 bases between. Germline V gives CDR1 ENHRY, CDR2 SYGVKD. DNA of the CDR3: TGTGCCATCAGCCCTGGACTGCCTCTGGGCTACGAGCAGTACTTC. Protein sequence: CAISPGLPLGYEQYF.

V gene TRBV10-2 combines with J gene TRBJ1-2; D perhaps matches TRBD1 (5 bases). Trimming stripped 7 bases from V and 2 bases from J, with 14 bases between. The CDR3 has 14 residues. Germline V gene data show CDR1 as WSHSY and CDR2 as SAAADI. CDR3 in DNA: TGCGCCAGCACTTCGGCAGGGTTAAACTATGGCTACACCTTC. Translating gives CASTSAGLNYGYTF.

DNA for the CDR3: TGTGCCATCAGCCTCCCGGCAGGGACAGCCGACTATGGCTACACCTTC. It is translated as CAISLPAGTADYGYTF. The chain employs TRBV10-3 and TRBJ1-2, with 7 bases that match TRBD1. V dropped 6 bases and J dropped 3; count of bases not matched to a gene: 13. Germline CDR1 reads ENHRY; CDR2 reads SYGVKD. The CDR3 runs to 16 residues.

The chain is built from TRBV27 and TRBJ1-5, with D possibly being TRBD1 (5 bases). V gave up 5 bases and J gave up 3 bases, with 8 bases separating them. CDR3 size: 13 residues. Germline CDR1 MNHEY, CDR2 SMNVEV (reference sequence). CDR3 sequence: CASSRDYNQPQHF. CDR3 bases: TGTGCCAGCAGTAGGGACTACAATCAGCCCCAGCATTTT.

The V and J genes are TRBV7-9 and TRBJ1-3; 8 bases line up with TRBD1. Germline CDR1 SEHNR, CDR2 FQNEAQ (reference sequence). This CDR3 contains 15 residues. J gave up 5 bases and V 1 base, and 4 bases lay outside the gene matches. DNA of the CDR3: TGTGCCAGCAGCTTAGGACAGGGGCTAAGAAACACCATATATTTT. This gives the protein CASSLGQGLRNTIYF.

This clone has only one observation. V is TRBV2 and J is TRBJ1-1, with D tentatively TRBD1 (5 bases). The CDR3 length is 13 residues. Trimming left V 4 bases short and J 3 bases short, with 9 bases between. CDR1 is SNHLY and CDR2 is FYNNEI in the germline V gene. CDR3 in amino acids: CASSARVDTEAFF. The CDR3 DNA is TGTGCCAGCAGTGCCAGGGTCGACACTGAAGCTTTCTTT.